This T cell receptor beta chain is drawn from a study of OX40 agonist ivuxolimab in advanced cancers. About the research overall: Patients took ivuxolimab, an agonistic anti-OX40 (CD134) antibody. Three patients got partial responses; one had hepatocellular carcinoma and two had cutaneous melanoma. General study points: CD4+ T cells averaged fewer expanded clones than CD8+ T cells. A proportion of nonresponders additionally exhibited low normalized T-cell clonal expansion.

The table came from immunoSEQ multiplex PCR; TCRdb's copy has only in-frame clones and leaves some out. The sample lists 35,000 to 55,000 clones; approximately 80% were seen once. CDR1 and CDR2 (germline): SGHRS, YFSETQ. This CDR3 is 15 amino acids long. Trimming took 3 bases from V and 4 from J; bases not matched to a gene: 8. Turning to this clone: The antigen is undetermined.

The starting material was CD4+ or CD8+ T cells sorted from blood, obtained in a trial of the OX40 agonist ivuxolimab. The genes are TRBV5-1 and TRBJ1-1, with TRBD1 matching over 8 bases. The clonotype comes from an adult with an advanced solid tumor such as melanoma, head and neck, liver or kidney cancer. CDR3 sequence: CASSSGQGWGTEAFF. DNA for the CDR3: TGCGCCAGCAGCTCCGGACAGGGCTGGGGCACTGAAGCTTTCTTT.